The rows below give T cell receptor beta chains drawn from one sample of a study of post-analysis software for immune sequencing data. TCRdb reprocessed the PCR reads via MiXCR and lists one record per CDR3 protein. Seen here are around 440,000 distinct CDR3 sequences, under 55% observed once, and the top ten hold about 12%. Sequencing was performed on blood. The source is a girl aged 5 to 17 with multiple sclerosis. CDR3s include the opening cysteine and the closing phenylalanine or tryptophan. Each record gives: J gene, clone size, V gene, D gene, CDR3 protein, CDR3 DNA. A D gene is named only where the DNA matches it firmly. Part of the rows lack a size; the others show once, few, many or a class for expanded clones.

TRBJ2-1,NA,TRBV4-3,NA,CASSQDAKGAGTSYNEQFF,TGCGCCAGCAGCCAAGATGCGAAAGGGGCGGGAACATCCTACAATGAGCAGTTCTTC
TRBJ2-7,few,TRBV20-1,NA,CSARDPRSSYEQYF,TGCAGTGCTAGAGACCCACGTAGCTCCTACGAGCAGTACTTC
TRBJ1-2,once,TRBV7-2,NA,CASSTPGQGYTF,TGTGCCAGCAGCACCCCGGGACAAGGCTACACCTTC
TRBJ2-3,NA,TRBV20-1,NA,CSASHLQESTDTQYF,TGCAGTGCCTCCCACTTACAGGAAAGCACAGATACGCAGTATTTT
TRBJ2-3,many,TRBV29-1,NA,CSVEGLYTDTQYF,TGCAGCGTGGAGGGACTTTACACAGATACGCAGTATTTT
TRBJ2-7,few,TRBV9,NA,CASSVDAGYEQYF,TGTGCCAGCAGCGTGGACGCAGGTTACGAGCAGTACTTC
TRBJ2-3,NA,TRBV15,NA,CATSRRQDPSTDTQYF,TGTGCCACCAGCAGGAGACAGGACCCTAGCACAGATACGCAGTATTTT
TRBJ1-6,few,TRBV12-3/TRBV12-4,NA,CASSSGGSPLHF,TGTGCCAGCAGTTCAGGCGGTTCACCCCTCCACTTT
TRBJ2-1,NA,TRBV6-1,NA,CASRKTASYNEQFF,TGTGCCAGCAGAAAGACTGCTTCCTACAATGAGCAGTTCTTC
TRBJ2-3,few,TRBV7-3,NA,CASSFKGDTQYF,TGTGCCAGCAGCTTCAAGGGAGATACGCAGTATTTT
TRBJ1-1,few,TRBV29-1,NA,CSVARARTEAFF,TGCAGCGTTGCCAGGGCGAGAACTGAAGCTTTCTTT
TRBJ2-7,few,TRBV6-5,TRBD1,CASSSRTGQVAYEQYF,TGTGCCAGCAGTTCCCGCACAGGACAGGTTGCCTACGAGCAGTACTTC
TRBJ1-2,NA,TRBV9,TRBD1,CASSARDRGFYGYTF,TGTGCCAGCAGCGCCCGGGACAGGGGGTTTTATGGCTACACCTTC
TRBJ1-2,NA,TRBV5-1,NA,CASSLEAGFKYGYIF,TGCGCCAGCAGCTTGGAGGCAGGGTTTAAATATGGCTACATCTTC
TRBJ2-1,few,TRBV29-1,TRBD1,CSVEGGRGYNEQFF,TGCAGCGTCGAAGGGGGCAGGGGTTACAATGAGCAGTTCTTC
TRBJ2-7,NA,TRBV4-2,NA,CASSQDGSPGQYF,TGTGCCAGCAGCCAAGATGGGAGCCCGGGGCAGTACTTC
TRBJ1-2,few,TRBV5-1,NA,CASSLRAGGYTF,TGCGCCAGCAGCTTGAGAGCAGGTGGCTACACCTTC
TRBJ1-1,NA,TRBV29-1,NA,CSVILSNTEAFF,TGCAGCGTTATATTATCGAACACTGAAGCTTTCTTT